This T cell receptor beta chain was identified during a study of cytomegalovirus exposure and HLA in healthy donors. 60 Vbeta and 13 Jbeta primers were used in PCR. Repertoires were generated with immunoSEQ multiplex PCR, while TCRdb's copy carries only in-frame clones and drops some. The table includes about 180,000 clones, 60% to 80% detected once. This TCR was sampled from a man aged 55-75 years in good health and CMV-seronegative. Sequencing input: PBMCs.

DNA of the CDR3: TGCGCCAGCAGCCAAAAGACTGCTAGCACAGATACGCAGTATTTT. Translation: CASSQKTASTDTQYF. The rearrangement joins TRBV5-1 to TRBJ2-3; D remains ambiguous. Germline lookup yields CDR1 SGHRS and CDR2 YFSETQ. The CDR3 has 15 amino acids. The V and J ends lost 4 bases and 0 bases respectively, with 12 bases between them.